Sequencing of this TCR beta chain was carried out in a study of PD-1 blockade in mismatch repair-deficient tumors. J was trimmed by 5 bases and V by 4 bases; bases with no gene match: 5. Germline CDR1 reads SGDLS; CDR2 reads YYNGEE. The CDR3 runs 14 residues. Assay: immunoSEQ multiplex PCR; the TCRdb copy retains only in-frame clones and omits some. The sample gives 30,000 to 45,000 clones, roughly 85% of which show up once; roughly 4% is in the top ten. This sequence was found in an adult with mismatch repair-deficient cancer. V and J are TRBV9 and TRBJ1-2; 10 positions match TRBD1. The input for sequencing was peripheral blood, taken less than 95 weeks after starting pembrolizumab. The CDR3 here is CASSPGQGEYGYTF. CDR3 nucleotide sequence: TGTGCCAGCAGCCCAGGACAGGGGGAGTATGGCTACACCTTC.